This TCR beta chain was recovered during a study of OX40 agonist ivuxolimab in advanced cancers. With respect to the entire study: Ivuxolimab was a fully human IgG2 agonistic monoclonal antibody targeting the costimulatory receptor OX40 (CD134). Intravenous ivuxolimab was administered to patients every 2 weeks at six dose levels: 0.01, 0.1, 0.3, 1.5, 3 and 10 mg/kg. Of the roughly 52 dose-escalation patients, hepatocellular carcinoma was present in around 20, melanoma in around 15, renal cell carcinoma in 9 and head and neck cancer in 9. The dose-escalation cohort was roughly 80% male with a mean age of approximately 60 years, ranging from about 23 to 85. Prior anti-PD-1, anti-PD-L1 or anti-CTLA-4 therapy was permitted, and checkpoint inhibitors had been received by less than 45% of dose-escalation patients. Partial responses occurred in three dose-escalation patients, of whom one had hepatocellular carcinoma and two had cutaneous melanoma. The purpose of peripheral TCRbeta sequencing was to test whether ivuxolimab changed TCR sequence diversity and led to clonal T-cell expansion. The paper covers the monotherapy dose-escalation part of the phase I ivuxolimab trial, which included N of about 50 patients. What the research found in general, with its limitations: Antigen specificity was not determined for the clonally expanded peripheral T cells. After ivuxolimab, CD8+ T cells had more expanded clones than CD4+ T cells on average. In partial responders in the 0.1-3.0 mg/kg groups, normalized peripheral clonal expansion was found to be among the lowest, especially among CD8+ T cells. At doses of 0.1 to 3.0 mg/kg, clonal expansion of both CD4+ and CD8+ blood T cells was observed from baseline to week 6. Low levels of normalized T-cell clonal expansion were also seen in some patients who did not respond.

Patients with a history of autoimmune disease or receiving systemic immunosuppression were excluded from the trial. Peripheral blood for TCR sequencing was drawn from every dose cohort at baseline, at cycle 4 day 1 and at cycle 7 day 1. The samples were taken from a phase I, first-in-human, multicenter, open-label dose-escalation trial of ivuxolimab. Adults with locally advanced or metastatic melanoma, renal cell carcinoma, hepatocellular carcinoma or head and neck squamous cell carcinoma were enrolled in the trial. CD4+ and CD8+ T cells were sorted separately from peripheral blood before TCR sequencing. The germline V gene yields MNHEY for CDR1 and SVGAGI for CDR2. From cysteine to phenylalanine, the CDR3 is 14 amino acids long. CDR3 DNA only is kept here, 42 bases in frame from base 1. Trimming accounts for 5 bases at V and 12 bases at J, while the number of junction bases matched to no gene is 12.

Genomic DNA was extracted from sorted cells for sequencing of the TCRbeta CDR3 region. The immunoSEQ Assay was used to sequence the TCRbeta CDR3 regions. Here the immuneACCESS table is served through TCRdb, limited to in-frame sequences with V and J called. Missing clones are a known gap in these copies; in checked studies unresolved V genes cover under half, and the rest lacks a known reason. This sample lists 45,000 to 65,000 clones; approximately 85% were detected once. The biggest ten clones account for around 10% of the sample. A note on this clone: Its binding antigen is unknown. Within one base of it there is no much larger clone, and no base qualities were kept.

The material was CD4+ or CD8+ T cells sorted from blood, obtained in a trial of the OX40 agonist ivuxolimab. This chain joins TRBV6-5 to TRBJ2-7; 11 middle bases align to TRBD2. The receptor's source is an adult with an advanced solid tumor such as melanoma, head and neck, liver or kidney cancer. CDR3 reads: CASSVLAGGLRRYF. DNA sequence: TGTGCCAGCAGTGTGCTAGCGGGAGGACTGAGGAGGTACTTC.